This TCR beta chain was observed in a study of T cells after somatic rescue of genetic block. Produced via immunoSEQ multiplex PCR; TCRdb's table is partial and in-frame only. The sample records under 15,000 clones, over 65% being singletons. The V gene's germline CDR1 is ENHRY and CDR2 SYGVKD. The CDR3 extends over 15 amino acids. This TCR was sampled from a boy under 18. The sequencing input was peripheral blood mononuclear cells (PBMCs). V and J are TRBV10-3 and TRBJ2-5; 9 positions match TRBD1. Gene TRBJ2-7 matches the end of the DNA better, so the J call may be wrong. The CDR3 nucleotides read TGTGCCATCAGTGCCCCGGACAGGGGCTCCTACGAGCAGTACTTC. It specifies CAISAPDRGSYEQYF.